Below, 18 T cell receptor beta chains from the same sample are listed, as sequenced in a study of brain metastases from non-small cell lung cancer. The table came from immunoSEQ multiplex PCR; TCRdb's copy has only in-frame clones and leaves some out. Of 640 or so clones in the sample, over 65% are singletons; the top ten hold roughly 9.5%. Sequencing used tumor-adjacent normal tissue. These TCRs come from a donor at least 40 years old with non-small cell lung cancer.

The CDR3 sequence is CASSGNNEQFF. CDR3 coding DNA: TGCGCCAGCAGCGGAAACAATGAGCAGTTCTTC. V and J are TRBV5-1 and TRBJ2-1; no reliable D call. Germline CDR1 reads SGHRS; CDR2 reads YFSETQ. The CDR3 is 11 amino acids. V was shortened by 4 bases and J by 5 bases, with 4 bases between the two germline ends. The full variable domain, completed using reference TRBV5-1 and TRBJ2-1, is KAGVTQTPRYLIKTRGQQVTLSCSPISGHRSVSWYQQTPGQGLQFLFEYFSETQRNKGNFPGRFSGRQFSNSRSEMNVSTLELGDSALYLCASSGNNEQFFGPGTRLTVL.

The chain recombines TRBV11-1 with TRBJ1-1; D not resolved. This CDR3 spans 12 amino acids. The V end lost 1 base, the J end lost 4 bases, and 4 bases lay between the germline ends. Germline-derived CDR1 and CDR2 are SGHAT and FQDESV (reference sequence). CDR3: CASSLGVTEAFF. The CDR3 bases are TGTGCCAGCAGCTTAGGGGTCACTGAAGCTTTCTTT.

The rearrangement joins TRBV6-5 to TRBJ1-6, with no clear D. Looked up from germline, CDR1 is MNHEY and CDR2 is SVGAGI. The CDR3 is 12 amino acids. Trimming cost V 0 bases and J 6 bases, with 0 bases left between them. Here the CDR3 reads CASSYSNSPLHF. As DNA, the CDR3 is TGTGCCAGCAGTTACTCTAATTCACCCCTCCACTTT.

This rearrangement joins TRBV10-1 to TRBJ1-1; unclear D gene. Trimming removed 7 bases from V and 2 bases from J, with 11 bases in between. The CDR3 sequence is 13 residues long. Germline V gene lookup returns CDR1 WNHNN and CDR2 SYGVQD (reference sequence). This CDR3 is CASMSSLNTEAFF. The CDR3, as DNA: TGCGCCAGCATGAGTAGCCTCAACACTGAAGCTTTCTTT.

The gene calls are TRBV11-3 and TRBJ2-5; TRBD2 aligns across 12 bases. The V gene end was trimmed by 5 bases and the J gene end by 0 bases; junction bases not matched to a gene: 4. The CDR3 contains 16 residues. The germline CDR1 and CDR2 sequences are SGHNT and YENEEA. The CDR3 loop is CASSVTSGSYQETQYF. The CDR3 DNA is TGTGCCAGCAGCGTGACTAGCGGGAGTTACCAAGAGACCCAGTACTTC.

Regarding this clone: The junction departs from the called germline gene at one end, perhaps through a read error. The V gene is TRBV11-3, the J gene TRBJ1-1; D unresolved. The CDR3 covers 13 residues. Looked up from germline, CDR1 is SGHNT and CDR2 is YENEEA. In DNA, the CDR3 is TGTGCCAGCAGCTTAGAAGAGAACACTGAAGTTTTCTTT. It is translated as CASSLEENTEVFF.

As to this clone: At one boundary the junction diverges from the germline segment, which might be a read error. Other DNA sequences from this sample encode an identical CDR3 as well. This chain joins TRBV6-2 or TRBV6-3 and TRBJ2-3; tentatively, D is TRBD1 (5 bases). The CDR3 runs 14 residues. The germline V gene encodes CDR1 MNHEY and CDR2 SVGEGT. The CDR3 region is CASSYQDTTDTQYF. The DNA for the CDR3 is TGTGCCAGTAGTTACCAGGACACCACAGATACGCAGTATTTT.

The V call is TRBV7-9, the J call TRBJ2-3; unclear D gene. The CDR3 sequence is 14 residues long. Trimming took off 8 bases at V and 2 bases at J, with 14 bases between the two ends. Germline CDR1 is SEHNR and CDR2 is FQNEAQ (reference sequence). The CDR3 region is CASEELESTDTQYF. DNA for the CDR3: TGTGCCAGCGAAGAACTGGAATCCACAGATACGCAGTATTTT.

The chain is built from TRBV5-4 and TRBJ1-2; 9 nucleotides line up with TRBD1. In germline, CDR1 is SGHNT, CDR2 YYREEE (reference sequence). This CDR3 contains 15 residues. V was clipped by 4 bases and J by 0 bases; unmatched bases: 4. CDR3 sequence reads: CASSMGTGTNYGYTF. In nucleotides, the CDR3 is TGTGCCAGCAGCATGGGGACAGGGACTAACTATGGCTACACCTTC.

This chain links TRBV27 with TRBJ1-6; tentative D call: TRBD1 (5 bases). CDR1 is MNHEY, CDR2 SMNVEV, per germline (reference sequence). Trimming removed 6 bases from V and 2 bases from J, with 11 bases in between. The CDR3 covers 15 residues. The CDR3 protein is CASSDLGAYNSPLHF. The DNA for the CDR3 is TGTGCCAGCAGCGACTTGGGGGCCTATAATTCACCCCTCCACTTT.

The V and J genes are TRBV7-2 and TRBJ2-1, with TRBD2 identical over 8 bases. The germline V gene has CDR1 SGHTA and CDR2 FQGNSA. The CDR3 extends over 15 amino acids. V was clipped by 5 bases and J by 0 bases; unmatched bases: 3. This CDR3 is CASSRGGSSYNEQFF. CDR3 in DNA: TGTGCCAGCAGCCGCGGGGGGAGCTCCTACAATGAGCAGTTCTTC.

This chain connects TRBV5-1 to TRBJ2-3; TRBD2 matches 10 bases. Losses at the gene ends were 5 bases for V and 1 base for J; bases not matched to a gene: 7. This CDR3 spans 16 amino acids. Germline values: CDR1 SGHRS, CDR2 YFSETQ. The CDR3 DNA follows: TGCGCCAGCAGTTCCCTAGCGGGGGCGGGCACAGATACGCAGTATTTT. As protein: CASSSLAGAGTDTQYF.

CDR3 bases: TGTGCCAACAGCCTGGGACAGTTACTAGATGGCTACACCTTC. This translates into CANSLGQLLDGYTF. J is TRBJ1-2 and V is TRBV2; the match to TRBD1 covers 7 bases. The CDR3 has 14 amino acids. After removal of 10 bases from V and 6 bases from J, the junction contained 14 bases not matched to a gene. Looked up from germline, CDR1 is SNHLY and CDR2 is FYNNEI.

This clone appeared a few times. Other DNA sequences from this sample encode an identical CDR3 as well. J is TRBJ1-1 and V is TRBV5-1; 7 nucleotides align to TRBD1. Germline V gives CDR1 SGHRS, CDR2 YFSETQ. The CDR3 extends over 17 amino acids. J lost 0 bases, V lost 1 base, and 9 bases had no gene match. CDR3 amino acids: CASSLYRRDSLNTEAFF. CDR3 nucleotide sequence: TGCGCCAGCAGCTTGTACCGCCGGGACAGCCTGAACACTGAAGCTTTCTTT. The whole variable domain, filled in from reference TRBV5-1 and TRBJ1-1, reads KAGVTQTPRYLIKTRGQQVTLSCSPISGHRSVSWYQQTPGQGLQFLFEYFSETQRNKGNFPGRFSGRQFSNSRSEMNVSTLELGDSALYLCASSLYRRDSLNTEAFFGQGTRLTVV.

The gene calls are TRBV6-1 and TRBJ1-4; no reliable D call. This CDR3 is built from 16 residues. V was shortened by 4 bases and J by 2 bases, with 14 bases between the two germline ends. Per the germline V gene, CDR1 is MNHNS and CDR2 is SASEGT. The CDR3: CASSVVPPVTNEKLFF. Written as DNA, the CDR3 is TGTGCCAGCAGTGTAGTTCCTCCGGTTACTAATGAAAAACTGTTTTTT.

The CDR3 sequence: CASSAWGGGTEAFF. CDR3 coding DNA: TGTGCCAGCAGCGCCTGGGGAGGGGGCACTGAAGCTTTCTTT. This chain links TRBV5-6 with TRBJ1-1; tentative D call: TRBD1 (6 bases). CDR3 size: 14 residues. Looked up from germline, CDR1 is SGHDT and CDR2 is YYEEEE. Trimming took 4 bases from V and 4 from J, leaving 14 bases between them.

This clone was seen a handful of times. The CDR3 coding sequence is TGTGCCAGCAGTTACTCCACTGAAGCTTTCTTT. Protein: CASSYSTEAFF. The chain recombines TRBV6-6 with TRBJ1-1; unclear D gene. CDR1 MNHNY and CDR2 SVGAGI come from the germline V gene (reference sequence). This CDR3 is built from 11 residues. Trimming pared 0 bases from V and 4 bases from J, leaving 0 bases between.

The chain is built from TRBV2 and TRBJ1-5; 9 positions match TRBD1. Germline values: CDR1 SNHLY, CDR2 FYNNEI. Trimming at V came to 3 bases and at J to 6 bases, leaving 3 bases not matched to a gene. The CDR3 covers 14 residues. The CDR3 DNA reads TGTGCCAGCAGTGACCGACAGGGGGGTCAGCCCCAGCATTTT. This gives the protein CASSDRQGGQPQHF.